This TCR beta chain was captured by sequencing in a study of OX40 agonist ivuxolimab in advanced cancers. As for the study in general: Hepatocellular carcinoma, melanoma, renal cell or head and neck cancer affected the dose-escalation patients. Treatment received earlier with anti-PD-1, anti-PD-L1 or anti-CTLA-4 agents was allowed, and approximately 40% had some.

The repertoire was sequenced with immunoSEQ multiplex PCR; TCRdb's copy has only in-frame clones and lacks some. The table lists around 6,500 clones, roughly 83% of them singletons. Germline CDR1 reads SEHNR; CDR2 reads FQNEAQ (reference sequence). The CDR3 totals 13 residues. The ends were cut back, 8 bases at V and 2 bases at J, with 10 bases in the middle. This clone showed up just a few times. The gene calls are TRBV7-9 and TRBJ1-5, with D possibly matching TRBD1 (5 bases). Sequenced material: CD4+ or CD8+ T cells sorted from blood, taken in a trial of the OX40 agonist ivuxolimab. This TCR was sampled from an adult with an advanced solid tumor such as melanoma, head and neck, liver or kidney cancer. CDR3 sequence: CASGRAGNQPQHF. DNA of the CDR3: TGTGCCAGCGGCAGGGCGGGCAATCAGCCCCAGCATTTT.